This T cell receptor beta chain was profiled in a study of T cells in Graves' hyperthyroidism and ophthalmopathy. As for the study in general: The initial diagnosis was the point when peripheral blood was collected, ahead of any treatment.

Hyperthyroidism in the patients, aged 18 to 65, was newly diagnosed and under 2 months in duration. CDR1 is SGHAT and CDR2 is FQNNGV in the germline V gene. The CDR3 has 14 residues. Study-wide results and caveats: Blood also carried most thyroid clonotypes expanded above 0.001. Ophthalmopathy onset followed model prediction by a median approximately seven months.

Concerning this clonotype: Antigen: not known. At one boundary the junction diverges from the germline segment, which might be a read error.

The source material, RNA transcripts, was used to amplify TCR beta CDR3 regions. The TCR CDR3 first-round RT-PCR relied on the HTBI primer set. MiXCR, applied by TCRdb to the multiplex PCR reads, yields one record per CDR3 protein. The sample lists about 770,000 distinct CDR3 sequences, approximately 19% seen once, with about a sixth in the top ten. This TCR came from a woman in her forties or fifties with Graves' hyperthyroidism that later progressed to Graves' ophthalmopathy. The rearrangement uses TRBV11-2 and TRBJ1-1, with 8 nucleotides matching TRBD1. The source material was blood. The CDR3 DNA is TGTGCCAGCACCTTAGAGCCAGGGGGCAATGAAGCTTTCTTT. This gives the protein CASTLEPGGNEAFF.